Given below is one T cell receptor (beta chain) in context. Its matching antigen is unknown. Distinct nucleotide sequences in the sample also encode this CDR3. Genomic DNA of every subset was divided equally among multiple immunoSEQ plates. Assay used: immunoSEQ multiplex PCR; TCRdb lists only in-frame clones, some missing. The sample includes roughly 2.1 million clones, about 92% of them seen just once. The germline V gene has CDR1 SGHAT and CDR2 FQNNGV. The CDR3 loop spans 11 amino acids. V lost 3 bases and J lost 5, with 5 bases in between. This record belongs to a study of shared clonotypes between healthy human individuals. Study-wide findings and caveats: Blood was the sole source, and tissue repertoires probably differ.

Naive CD8 cells lacked CD45RO and underwent positive selection for CCR7, leaving out terminally differentiated effector memory CD45RA+ cells. Specimen: naive CD8+ T cells from PBMCs. The sequence was obtained from a man between 18 and 35 years old in good health. Some clones in this sample may be carry-over from other donors' samples. This chain connects TRBV11-2 to TRBJ2-7; unclear D gene. In nucleotides, the CDR3 is TGTGCCAGCAGCTTGAGTAACGAGCAGTACTTC. Its translation: CASSLSNEQYF.